The 31 T cell receptor beta chains reported below all come from one sample, sequenced in a study of T-cell memory formation after mild COVID-19. Via MiXCR, TCRdb re-called the 5' RACE reads, giving one row per CDR3 protein. The table has over 120,000 distinct CDR3 sequences, about 6.1% seen once; the top ten hold 2% to 2.5%. The specimen sequenced was PBMCs or a T cell subset sorted from them (not recorded which). The receptors come from an adult woman who had mild COVID-19 (a few samples of this study predate the infection). Cell type and time point are not known.

This clonotype has a count of ten or more. This chain links TRBV9 with TRBJ2-2; D is ambiguous. There are 13 residues in the CDR3. The germline V gene has CDR1 SGDLS and CDR2 YYNGEE. V lost 0 bases and J lost 7, with 7 bases in between. For the CDR3, the DNA is TGTGCCAGCAGCGTAGCAGGCCACGGGGAGCTGTTTTTT. Translating gives CASSVAGHGELFF.

This clonotype occurred a few times. The chain carries TRBV27 and TRBJ2-2, with D maybe TRBD2 (6 bases). The CDR3 covers 15 residues. V was pared by 10 bases and J by 5 bases, with 20 bases between. Germline V lookup: CDR1 MNHEY, CDR2 SMNVEV (reference sequence). The CDR3 nucleotides are TGTGCCACCCAGGAGTGGCGGGGAGGAACCGGGGAGCTGTTTTTT. Its translation is CATQEWRGGTGELFF.

This clonotype has at least ten counts. The CDR3 is CASSFGEVSGGSHYEQYF. The CDR3 coding sequence is TGTGCCAGCAGCTTTGGGGAGGTCAGCGGGGGTTCCCACTACGAGCAGTACTTC. The rearrangement joins TRBV7-6 to TRBJ2-7; TRBD2 matches 8 bases. V shed 3 bases, J shed 3 bases, and the junction held 16 bases outside the gene matches. The CDR3 spans 18 residues. Germline V CDR1 and CDR2: SGHVS, FNYEAQ.

In its sample, this clonotype was seen a few times. The rearrangement links TRBV2 to TRBJ1-6, with TRBD1 as a possible D gene (5 bases). The germline V and J ends were trimmed by 3 bases and 8 bases, with 11 bases remaining between them. There are 14 residues in the CDR3. Germline V gene data show CDR1 as SNHLY and CDR2 as FYNNEI. CDR3 sequence reads: CASSDRGDYSPLHF. The CDR3, as DNA: TGTGCCAGCAGTGACCGGGGCGATTATTCACCCCTCCACTTT. Using reference TRBV2 and TRBJ1-6 for the parts outside the CDR3, the full variable domain is EPEVTQTPSHQVTQMGQEVILRCVPISNHLYFYWYRQILGQKVEFLVSFYNNEISEKSEIFDDQFSVERPDGSNFTLKIRSTKLEDSAMYFCASSDRGDYSPLHFGNGTRLTVT.

This clonotype was seen a few times. The chain joins TRBV12-3 or TRBV12-4 to TRBJ2-7; D is perhaps TRBD1 (6 bases). Trimming cost V 6 bases and J 7 bases, with 16 bases left between them. This CDR3 comprises 13 residues. The chain's CDR3 is CASRRGHPREQYF. CDR3 bases: TGTGCCAGCAGAAGGGGACACCCCCGGGAGCAGTACTTC.

The chain employs TRBV7-2 and TRBJ1-1; D call uncertain. Trimming left V 1 base short and J 0 bases short, with 9 bases between. This CDR3 is built from 15 residues. Germline CDR1 is SGHTA and CDR2 is FQGNSA. CDR3 residues: CASSLEGGLNTEAFF. DNA for the CDR3: TGTGCCAGCAGCTTAGAGGGAGGGTTGAACACTGAAGCTTTCTTT.

At least ten counts were recorded for this clonotype. The V and J genes are TRBV6-2 or TRBV6-3 and TRBJ2-7, with D possibly TRBD2 on 6 matching bases. The V and J ends lost 7 bases and 4 bases respectively, with 20 bases between them. The CDR3 has 15 amino acids. Germline CDR1 and CDR2: MNHEY and SVGEGT. The CDR3 region has the DNA TGTGCCAGCACCCTAAGGTCGGAGGGCCCGTACGAGCAGTACTTC. This translates into CASTLRSEGPYEQYF.

CDR3 nucleotide sequence: TGTGCCAGCAGCTTGGCAGGGGGCTACACCTTC. Its protein product is CASSLAGGYTF. The rearrangement uses TRBV5-6 and TRBJ1-2, with D perhaps TRBD1 (5 bases). V lost 0 bases and J 8 bases, leaving 5 bases between the germline ends. This CDR3 is 11 amino acids long. Germline assignment: CDR1 SGHDT and CDR2 YYEEEE.

The chain carries TRBV5-1 and TRBJ1-4; no definite D call. Per the germline V gene, CDR1 is SGHRS and CDR2 is YFSETQ. V was clipped by 0 bases and J by 7 bases, with 10 bases between them. The CDR3 covers 14 residues. The CDR3 loop is CASSLGALREKLFF. DNA of the CDR3: TGCGCCAGCAGCTTGGGGGCATTACGTGAAAAACTGTTTTTT.

This clonotype was found many times. The V and J genes are TRBV7-2 and TRBJ2-3; 8 nucleotides agree with TRBD2. CDR1 and CDR2 (germline): SGHTA, FQGNSA. The CDR3 sequence is 15 residues long. V gave up 4 bases and J gave up 7 bases; unmatched junction bases: 10. The DNA for the CDR3 is TGTGCCAGCAGCTCCCCGCGGGGGGATCGACATACGCAGTATTTT. It translates to CASSSPRGDRHTQYF.

This clonotype was found many times. The V and J genes are TRBV5-1 and TRBJ2-2; D remains ambiguous. This CDR3 region has 14 residues. The germline CDR1 and CDR2 sequences are SGHRS and YFSETQ. Between the trimmed V and J ends, which lost 0 bases and 7 bases, there was a span of 10 bases. The CDR3 bases are TGCGCCAGCAGCTTGGAGGCCACCTTCGGGGAGCTGTTTTTT. Amino acid sequence: CASSLEATFGELFF.

The gene calls are TRBV7-6 and TRBJ2-7, with unresolved D. V was shortened by 5 bases and J by 0 bases, with 14 bases between the two germline ends. The germline V gene has CDR1 SGHVS and CDR2 FNYEAQ. This CDR3 is 15 amino acids long. The CDR3 loop is CASSPLTLPSYEQYF. The CDR3 DNA reads as TGTGCCAGCAGCCCCCTGACGTTACCCTCCTACGAGCAGTACTTC.

A few counts support this clonotype. The CDR3 nucleotides read TGTGCCAGCTCACCACTGGGACTAGACCAAGAGACCCAGTACTTC. Its translation is CASSPLGLDQETQYF. V is TRBV18 and J is TRBJ2-5; 8 bases are shared with TRBD2. Germline V gene sequence: CDR1 KGHSH, CDR2 LQKENI. Unmatched junction bases numbered 1, after V lost 1 base and J lost 0 bases. The CDR3 totals 15 residues.

This clonotype has only a few counts. The gene calls are TRBV4-1 and TRBJ1-1, with a weak D call TRBD1 (6 bases). This CDR3 spans 15 amino acids. Trimming stripped 6 bases from V and 0 bases from J, with 14 bases between. Germline V gene lookup returns CDR1 MGHRA and CDR2 YSYEKL. CDR3 sequence: CASRLGGQMNTEAFF. The CDR3 DNA reads as TGCGCCAGCAGACTCGGGGGACAAATGAACACTGAAGCTTTCTTT.

V usage is TRBV12-3 or TRBV12-4 and J usage is TRBJ1-5; the match to TRBD1 covers 8 bases. The CDR3 loop spans 14 amino acids. The J segment lost 4 bases and the V segment lost 2 bases, leaving 1 base of the junction unmatched. The CDR3 sequence: CASSLRTGNQPQHF. CDR3 sequence (DNA): TGTGCCAGCAGTTTACGGACAGGGAATCAGCCCCAGCATTTT.

This clonotype was found a few times. The gene calls are TRBV19 and TRBJ1-5; tentative D call: TRBD1 (6 bases). The CDR3 loop spans 15 amino acids. Per the germline V gene, CDR1 is LNHDA and CDR2 is SQIVND (reference sequence). V gave up 7 bases and J gave up 7 bases, with 20 bases separating them. This chain's CDR3 is CASIPVGGSYQPQHF. CDR3 in DNA: TGTGCCAGTATTCCTGTAGGGGGGTCATACCAGCCCCAGCATTTT.

This clonotype was detected only a few times. This sequence joins TRBV12-3 or TRBV12-4 and TRBJ1-5; 7 nucleotides line up with TRBD1. With 7 bases clipped from V and 0 bases from J, the junction kept 6 bases outside the gene matches. The CDR3 has 15 amino acids. CDR3 sequence (DNA): TGTGCCAGCACTGGACAGGTCCATAGCAATCAGCCCCAGCATTTT. This gives the protein CASTGQVHSNQPQHF.

This clonotype was seen many times. The chain recombines TRBV5-1 with TRBJ1-4; D not certain. This CDR3 contains 16 residues. Per the germline V gene, CDR1 is SGHRS and CDR2 is YFSETQ. The V and J ends lost 1 base and 0 bases respectively, with 10 bases between them. This chain's CDR3 is CASSLTYSTTNEKLFF. CDR3 nucleotide sequence: TGCGCCAGCAGCTTGACTTACAGCACAACTAATGAAAAACTGTTTTTT.

This clonotype was recorded many times. The V gene is TRBV4-1, the J gene TRBJ2-1; 8 bases line up with TRBD2. V gave up 0 bases and J gave up 3 bases; unmatched junction bases: 4. The germline gives CDR1 MGHRA, CDR2 YSYEKL. The CDR3 totals 16 residues. CDR3 sequence reads: CASSQETGLDYNEQFF. CDR3 DNA sequence: TGCGCCAGCAGCCAAGAAACGGGACTAGACTACAATGAGCAGTTCTTC.

This clonotype was counted many times. This rearrangement joins TRBV11-2 to TRBJ1-5; D unclear. Germline CDR1 is SGHAT and CDR2 is FQNNGV. Trimming removed 2 bases at V and 2 bases at J, with 10 bases between. CDR3 length: 15 amino acids. The CDR3 protein is CASSLSGAGNQPQHF. As DNA, the CDR3 is TGTGCCAGCAGCTTATCGGGCGCGGGCAATCAGCCCCAGCATTTT.

The V call is TRBV12-3 or TRBV12-4, the J call TRBJ2-2; TRBD1 matches 7 bases. Losses at the gene ends were 7 bases for V and 7 bases for J; bases not matched to a gene: 6. The CDR3 contains 13 residues. CDR3 nucleotides: TGTGCCAGCAACCGGGACAGTGGCGGGGAGCTGTTTTTT. Translating it yields CASNRDSGGELFF.

At least ten counts were recorded for this clonotype. This chain joins TRBV5-6 and TRBJ2-2; 8 bases map to TRBD1. This CDR3 is built from 16 residues. V shed 2 bases and J 4 bases; nucleotides not matched to a gene: 7. The germline CDR1 and CDR2 sequences are SGHDT and YYEEEE. CDR3 sequence (DNA): TGTGCCAGCAGCTTATGGACAGGGATCGTCACCGGGGAGCTGTTTTTT. Its protein is CASSLWTGIVTGELFF.

Many counts were recorded for this clonotype. The chain couples TRBV29-1 to TRBJ1-2, with D possibly TRBD1 on 5 matching bases. CDR3 length: 11 amino acids. CDR1 is SQVTM and CDR2 is ANQGSEA in the germline V gene. The V end was cut by 6 bases, the J end by 4 bases, with 9 bases between. CDR3 sequence reads: CSVFQGYGYTF. DNA for the CDR3: TGCAGCGTGTTCCAGGGCTATGGCTACACCTTC.

This clonotype was counted at least ten times. V gene TRBV6-5 combines with J gene TRBJ2-7; 15 bases map to TRBD2. This CDR3 is 16 amino acids long. Trimming removed 7 bases from V and 9 bases from J; junction bases left unmatched: 13. Germline lookup yields CDR1 MNHEY and CDR2 SVGAGI. CDR3 sequence (DNA): TGTGCCAGCACCACACCGGGACTAGCGGGGGGAGGGCTGCAGTACTTC. As protein: CASTTPGLAGGGLQYF.

CDR3 in amino acids: CASSGGAAQETQYF. For the CDR3, the DNA is TGTGCCAGCAGCGGCGGGGCCGCCCAAGAGACCCAGTACTTC. The V and J genes are TRBV5-4 and TRBJ2-5; TRBD2 is a possible D gene (6 bases). This CDR3 has 14 residues. V lost 4 bases, J lost 1 base, and 11 bases lay in between. Germline CDR1 and CDR2: SGHNT and YYREEE (reference sequence).

This clonotype was counted only a few times. V usage is TRBV15 and J usage is TRBJ2-1; D call uncertain. CDR3 length: 12 residues. Trimming took off 5 bases at V and 7 bases at J, with 9 bases between the two ends. Per the germline V gene, CDR1 is LNHNV and CDR2 is YYDKDF (reference sequence). CDR3 loop: CATSVIGNEQFF. CDR3 DNA: TGTGCCACCAGCGTCATAGGTAATGAGCAGTTCTTC.

This clonotype has only a few counts. The chain uses TRBV20-1 and TRBJ1-1; no firm D call. The CDR3 sequence is 14 residues long. Germline values: CDR1 DFQATT, CDR2 SNEGSKA (reference sequence). Trimming stripped 1 base from V and 1 base from J, with 10 bases between. The chain's CDR3 is CSARGTGRNTEAFF. For the CDR3, the DNA is TGCAGTGCTAGAGGGACCGGCAGGAACACTGAAGCTTTCTTT.

This clonotype was detected ten times or more. J is TRBJ2-3 and V is TRBV29-1; D not resolved. V shed 3 bases and J shed 8 bases, with 6 bases lying between them. Germline CDR1 and CDR2: SQVTM and ANQGSEA. The CDR3 is made up of 10 amino acids. The CDR3 loop is CSVDGRTQYF. DNA of the CDR3: TGCAGCGTTGATGGGCGTACGCAGTATTTT.

V usage is TRBV7-1 and J usage is TRBJ2-1, with 9 bases that match TRBD2. The J call may be mistaken, given a closer DNA end match to TRBJ2-7. TRBV7-1 is recorded as an ORF, its role being uncertain. This CDR3 region has 17 residues. The CDR3 nucleotides read TGTGCCAGCAGCCCAGGGACTAGCTGGATGATCTACAATGAGCAGTACTTC. Translated: CASSPGTSWMIYNEQYF.

The chain joins TRBV12-3 or TRBV12-4 to TRBJ1-3; 7 bases align to TRBD1. The CDR3 runs 17 residues. V shed 3 bases and J 9 bases; nucleotides not matched to a gene: 17. The CDR3 sequence: CASSFSQGLSHRTTIYF. The DNA of the CDR3 is TGTGCCAGCAGTTTTTCACAGGGGTTATCCCACCGAACCACCATATATTTT.

V gene TRBV5-5 combines with J gene TRBJ2-3; 13 nucleotides line up with TRBD2. The V and J ends lost 4 bases and 2 bases, in that order; junction bases with no gene match: 4. CDR3 length: 16 residues. In germline, CDR1 is SGHKS, CDR2 YYEKEE (reference sequence). The CDR3 DNA follows: TGTGCCAGCAGCGGGGGACTAGCGGGGCTCACAGATACGCAGTATTTT. It translates to CASSGGLAGLTDTQYF.